Each of the 9 T cell receptor beta chains below was sequenced from the same sample in a study of T-cell memory formation after mild COVID-19 (dated by TCRdb to about 2021). The library was generated by 5' RACE. Instrument used: Illumina NovaSeq 6000. In-frame beta chains were kept once TCRdb had trimmed the public reads at Q25 with fastp and called clones with MiXCR. Rows are combined by CDR3 protein, so each entry shows the most common genes and DNA. Recorded for this sample are 65,000 to 90,000 distinct CDR3 sequences; 9.5% to 15% of them occurred a single time. Of the sample, approximately 41% falls within the top ten clones. The sequenced sample consisted of PBMCs or a T cell subset sorted from them (not recorded which). These receptor sequences come from a man aged 18 to 29 who had mild COVID-19 (a few samples of this study predate the infection). The sample titles of this study are shuffled in the database, so cell type and time point are left out; the donor was told from shared clones.

The chain links TRBV9 to TRBJ2-3; 7 nucleotides agree with TRBD2. The CDR3 length is 15 residues. Germline V gives CDR1 SGDLS, CDR2 YYNGEE. V lost 3 bases, J lost 2 bases, and 6 bases stayed unmatched. This CDR3 is CASSGSGYSTDTQYF. The CDR3 coding sequence is TGTGCCAGCAGCGGTAGCGGGTACTCCACAGATACGCAGTATTTT.

This clonotype was counted only a few times. The V call is TRBV12-3 or TRBV12-4, the J call TRBJ2-1; 9 nucleotides line up with TRBD1. With V trimmed by 3 bases and J by 8 bases, 14 bases remained unmatched. This CDR3 spans 17 amino acids. CDR3 amino acids: CASSFPHQDRGIDEQFF. CDR3 DNA sequence: TGTGCCAGCAGTTTCCCACACCAGGACAGGGGAATAGATGAGCAGTTCTTC.

The chain links TRBV4-1 to TRBJ1-2; TRBD1 is a possible D gene (5 bases). This CDR3 region has 16 residues. Germline V gene data show CDR1 as MGHRA and CDR2 as YSYEKL. V gave up 0 bases and J gave up 7 bases, with 18 bases separating them. The CDR3 spells CASSQDRDSGVGGYTF. CDR3 coding DNA: TGCGCCAGCAGCCAAGACCGTGACAGCGGGGTAGGTGGCTACACCTTC.

The rearrangement joins TRBV7-2 to TRBJ2-3; possible D gene TRBD2, 6 bases. V was cut by 6 bases and J by 2 bases, with 15 bases left in between. This CDR3 has 15 residues. Germline V gene lookup returns CDR1 SGHTA and CDR2 FQGNSA. The CDR3 region is CASSKPGLPTDTQYF. The DNA of the CDR3 is TGTGCCAGCAGTAAACCGGGACTGCCCACAGATACGCAGTATTTT.

The chain joins TRBV29-1 to TRBJ2-1, with 8 bases matching TRBD1. Trimming at V came to 5 bases and at J to 4 bases, leaving 7 bases not matched to a gene. Germline CDR1 reads SQVTM; CDR2 reads ANQGSEA. There are 14 residues in the CDR3. Here the CDR3 reads CSVPGTGRYNEQFF. In DNA, the CDR3 is TGCAGCGTTCCTGGGACAGGCCGATACAATGAGCAGTTCTTC.

Only a few counts were recorded for this clonotype. V and J are TRBV12-3 or TRBV12-4 and TRBJ2-3; TRBD2 is a possible D gene (6 bases). The CDR3 runs 15 residues. Trimming removed 7 bases from V and 4 bases from J, with 18 bases in between. The chain's CDR3 is CASNSPGVYPDTQYF. The CDR3 DNA reads as TGTGCCAGCAACTCCCCGGGGGTGTACCCAGATACGCAGTATTTT.

The table lists this clonotype with a few counts. The chain employs TRBV28 and TRBJ2-7, with a weak D call TRBD1 (6 bases). Trimming cost V 1 base and J 2 bases, with 21 bases left between them. The germline CDR1 and CDR2 sequences are MDHEN and SYDVKM. The CDR3 totals 18 residues. CDR3 DNA sequence: TGTGCCAGCAGTTTATCCTTTGGGGGCAGGGACATAACCTACGAGCAGTACGTC. Translating gives CASSLSFGGRDITYEQYV.

This clonotype was counted between two and nine times. The chain joins TRBV6-5 to TRBJ1-2; a weak D match, TRBD1 (6 bases). There are 14 residues in the CDR3. The ends were cut back, 8 bases at V and 0 bases at J, with 13 bases in the middle. Germline CDR1 reads MNHEY; CDR2 reads SVGAGI. CDR3 loop: CASGGGIPNYGYTF. The CDR3 DNA follows: TGTGCCAGCGGGGGGGGCATCCCTAACTATGGCTACACCTTC.

This chain joins TRBV7-9 and TRBJ1-6; 10 bases line up with TRBD1. Germline V gene sequence: CDR1 SEHNR, CDR2 FQNEAQ (reference sequence). Losses at the gene ends were 3 bases for V and 9 bases for J; bases not matched to a gene: 5. The CDR3 loop spans 15 amino acids. The CDR3 reads CASSFYGQGVSPLHF. CDR3 bases: TGTGCCAGCAGCTTCTACGGACAGGGGGTTTCACCCCTCCACTTT.